This record looks at one T cell receptor (beta chain) sequence and its context. The data stem from a study of blood T cell repertoires in COVID-19. Study as a whole: Sites across the United States, Italy and Spain contributed samples from acute and convalescent COVID-19. T cells, B-cell-depleted T cells, or PBMCs supplied cDNA or gDNA.

The CDR3 is 12 amino acids. The V end was cut by 4 bases, the J end by 12 bases, with 13 bases between. Germline CDR1 and CDR2: SGHDN and FVKESK. In the study's own analysis: Nucleated cell counts were estimated from reference gene primer amplification. Assay used: immunoSEQ multiplex PCR; TCRdb lists only in-frame clones, some missing. Clonal size and the V and J genes are those of that table, whereas D and trimming came from the DNA. The table lists tens of thousands of clones, about four fifths of them singletons. The TCR originated in a human donor in a cohort sampled during active COVID-19. The sequenced sample was peripheral blood. The chain joins TRBV14 to TRBJ2-1; possibly TRBD2 for D (5 bases). The CDR3 DNA sequence: TGTGCCAGCAGCCTACTAGGAATGGGGCAGTTCTTC. This translates into CASSLLGMGQFF. The entire variable domain, with the rest obtained from reference TRBV14 and TRBJ2-1, is as follows: EAGVTQFPSHSVIEKGQTVTLRCDPISGHDNLYWYRRVMGKEIKFLLHFVKESKQDESGMPNNRFLAERTGGTYSTLKVQPAELEDSGVYFCASSLLGMGQFFGPGTRLTVL.